This T cell receptor beta chain is drawn from a study of blood T cells in healthy people across ages. There are many counts of this clonotype. Next came a second PCR, run for about 6 to 12 cycles, which used a sample-barcoded 5' primer along with a J-beta primer mix. TCRdb passed the 5' RACE reads through MiXCR, listing each CDR3 protein once. The table lists roughly 2 million distinct CDR3 sequences, less than 50% of them singletons. The sequence was collected from a middle-aged woman in good health. The specimen was blood.

CDR3: CASSLTTGSGTQYF. The CDR3 DNA reads as TGCGCCAGCAGCCTTACAACAGGGTCAGGTACGCAGTATTTT. The chain links TRBV4-3 to TRBJ2-3; weak D call: TRBD1 (6 bases). V was trimmed by 4 bases and J by 8 bases, leaving 16 bases between them. Germline loops: CDR1 LGHNA, CDR2 YSLEER. The CDR3 contains 14 residues.